This TCR beta chain is drawn from a study of blood T cell repertoires in COVID-19 (TCRdb year 2020). For the wider study: Samples covering the acute and convalescent phases of COVID-19 were provided by collaborators in the United States, Italy and Spain. The material from the prospective study consisted of cDNA or gDNA derived from T cells, B-cell-depleted T cells, or PBMCs. Deeply sampled blood TCRbeta repertoires from subjects exposed to, actively infected with, or recovered from COVID-19 were included in the dataset. The repertoires were made available in a free public database intended to serve as a resource for research on the immune response to SARS-CoV-2. The samples were drawn from two sources: the first 160 participants of the ongoing ImmuneRACE study, and 950 to 1,500 subjects contributed by 6 global collaborators. Nearly every sample came with metadata listing a de-identified subject ID, COVID-19 status, age in years and sex. HLA class I and class II types, where available, came from metadata supplied by the sample provider rather than from assay-based typing.

TCRbeta CDR3 regions were amplified from genomic DNA using the immunoSEQ Assay, a bias-controlled multiplex PCR. For the original study's pipeline: The number of nucleated cells in each sample was estimated from the amplification of reference gene primers within the assay. To quantify the absolute abundance of each unique TCRbeta CDR3 rearrangement, sequence reads were collapsed and filtered. For each sample, productive Simpson clonality was calculated as the square root of Simpson's diversity index across productive rearrangements. TCRdb retrieved this table from immuneACCESS and kept in-frame rearrangements only. Not all clones are present; in checked studies, unresolved V genes account for under half, and no reason is known for the remainder. V and J calls and clone size are given by that table; D and trimming were obtained from the DNA. Counted in this sample were roughly 79,000 clones; about 83% of them appeared once. The leading ten clones occupy roughly 5.3% of the sample.

General conclusions and limits of the study: How much clinical and demographic metadata was included differed by source and by participant, and the metadata was provided uncurated.

As regards this clone: This clone's antigen is unknown. The input lacks base qualities; no much larger clone sits a single base away.

Taken from the germline V gene (reference sequence), the CDR1 and CDR2 loops are SGHKS and YYEKEE. V is pruned by 6 bases and J by 3 bases, leaving 10 bases of the junction without a gene match. The CDR3 sequence holds 16 residues, the cysteine and phenylalanine included. Only the CDR3 DNA is retained, 48 bases long and in frame from the first base. Whole blood was collected in K2EDTA tubes by collaborating institutions according to the institutions' own protocols. For TCRbeta analysis, collaborators shipped samples as frozen whole blood, isolated PBMCs, or DNA extracted from either of those sample types.

Here the chain combines TRBV5-5 and TRBJ2-3; the junction holds 10 bases that match TRBD2. The sequence came from a woman of 80 years or more with active or convalescent COVID-19. The sequencing sample was made of peripheral blood. The DNA sequence is as follows: TGTGCCAGCACCCTCGGGAGGACTAGCGGAACAGATACGCAGTATTTT. Translated, this is CASTLGRTSGTDTQYF.